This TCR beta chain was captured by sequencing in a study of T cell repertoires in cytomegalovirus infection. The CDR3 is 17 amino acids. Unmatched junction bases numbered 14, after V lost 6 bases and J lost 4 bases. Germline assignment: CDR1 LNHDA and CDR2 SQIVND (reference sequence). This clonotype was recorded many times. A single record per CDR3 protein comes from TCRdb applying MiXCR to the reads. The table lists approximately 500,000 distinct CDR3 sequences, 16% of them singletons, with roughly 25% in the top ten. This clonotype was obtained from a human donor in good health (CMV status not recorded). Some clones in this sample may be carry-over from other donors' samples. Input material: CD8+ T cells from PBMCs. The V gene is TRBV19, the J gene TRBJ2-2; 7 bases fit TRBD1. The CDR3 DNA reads TGTGCCAGTAGCTCTAGAGACAGGGCGTCTGGCACCGGGGAGCTGTTTTTT. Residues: CASSSRDRASGTGELFF.